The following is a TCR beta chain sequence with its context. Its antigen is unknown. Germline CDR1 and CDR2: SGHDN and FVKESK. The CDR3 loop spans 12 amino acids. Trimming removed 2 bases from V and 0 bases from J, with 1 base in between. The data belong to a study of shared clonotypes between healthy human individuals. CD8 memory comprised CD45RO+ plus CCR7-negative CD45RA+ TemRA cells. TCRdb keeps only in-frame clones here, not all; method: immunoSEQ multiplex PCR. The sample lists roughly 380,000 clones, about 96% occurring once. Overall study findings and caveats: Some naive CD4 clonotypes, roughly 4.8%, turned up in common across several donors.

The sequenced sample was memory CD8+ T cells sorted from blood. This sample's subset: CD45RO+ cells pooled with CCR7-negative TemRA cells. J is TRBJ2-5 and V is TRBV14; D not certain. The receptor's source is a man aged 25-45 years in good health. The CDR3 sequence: CASSQYQETQYF. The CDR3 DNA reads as TGTGCCAGCAGCCAATACCAAGAGACCCAGTACTTC.